A single sample gave rise to the 21 T cell receptor beta chains below, sequenced in a study of long-term antiretroviral therapy in people with HIV. Researchers ran immunoSEQ v3.0 at survey level. Produced via immunoSEQ multiplex PCR; TCRdb's table is partial and in-frame only. The sample shows tens of thousands of clones, less than 90% of them seen only once. Sequenced material: unsorted PBMCs, taken 2 years after starting antiretroviral therapy. All receptors derive from a man aged 45-65 years with HIV.

CDR3 amino acids: CASSIRSYGYTF. DNA of the CDR3: TGTGCCAGTAGTATCCGGTCCTATGGCTACACCTTC. This chain joins TRBV19 and TRBJ1-2; unclear D gene. CDR3 length equals 12 residues. V dropped 3 bases and J dropped 4 bases, with 6 bases sitting between them. The germline V gene encodes CDR1 LNHDA and CDR2 SQIVND (reference sequence).

This chain joins TRBV7-2 and TRBJ2-3, with 11 positions matching TRBD1. CDR1 and CDR2 from the germline V gene are SGHTA and FQGNSA. The CDR3 is 15 amino acids. With V trimmed by 4 bases and J by 5 bases, 5 bases remained unmatched. The CDR3 is CASSSGTGGIDTQYF. The CDR3, as DNA: TGTGCCAGCAGCTCCGGGACAGGGGGTATAGATACGCAGTATTTT.

This clone was found once. The chain joins TRBV2 to TRBJ2-1, with D possibly TRBD2 on 6 matching bases. This CDR3 has 14 amino acids. V dropped 9 bases and J dropped 1 base, with 13 bases sitting between them. Germline CDR1 and CDR2: SNHLY and FYNNEI. CDR3 coding DNA: TGTGCCAGTTCGGGGGAGATATCCTACAATGAGCAGTTCTTC. Translated: CASSGEISYNEQFF.

A few counts support this clone. V gene TRBV5-1 combines with J gene TRBJ2-7, with a possible D match to TRBD1 (5 bases). The CDR3 has 14 amino acids. V lost 3 bases to trimming and J lost 0 bases, with 10 bases between them. Per the germline V gene, CDR1 is SGHRS and CDR2 is YFSETQ. The CDR3 nucleotides are TGCGCCAGCAGCTCAAGCGACAGCTCCTACGAGCAGTACTTC. This gives the protein CASSSSDSSYEQYF. Combining the CDR3 with reference TRBV5-1 and TRBJ2-7 gives the whole variable domain KAGVTQTPRYLIKTRGQQVTLSCSPISGHRSVSWYQQTPGQGLQFLFEYFSETQRNKGNFPGRFSGRQFSNSRSEMNVSTLELGDSALYLCASSSSDSSYEQYFGPGTRLTVT.

V and J are TRBV27 and TRBJ2-1; the D call may be TRBD1 or TRBD2 (5 bases each). The CDR3 is 14 amino acids. V was pared by 1 base and J by 4 bases, with 8 bases between. The V gene's germline CDR1 is MNHEY and CDR2 SMNVEV (reference sequence). The DNA for the CDR3 is TGTGCCAGCAGTTTATATGAGGGGTACAATGAGCAGTTCTTC. It encodes CASSLYEGYNEQFF.

The chain is built from TRBV18 and TRBJ2-2; D may be TRBD2 (5 bases). The CDR3 sequence is 16 residues long. V lost 3 bases and J lost 6, with 17 bases in between. CDR1 KGHSH and CDR2 LQKENI come from the germline V gene. CDR3 sequence reads: CASSPQREPRAGELFF. As DNA, the CDR3 is TGTGCCAGCTCACCGCAAAGGGAGCCGAGGGCCGGGGAGCTGTTTTTT.

The chain couples TRBV28 to TRBJ1-1; tentative D call: TRBD1 (5 bases). Germline values: CDR1 MDHEN, CDR2 SYDVKM. This CDR3 contains 14 residues. V dropped 4 bases and J dropped 1 base, with 10 bases sitting between them. Written as DNA, the CDR3 is TGTGCCAGCAGTTCCTTACAGGAGAACACTGAAGCTTTCTTT. Amino acids: CASSSLQENTEAFF.

The rearrangement joins TRBV29-1 to TRBJ2-5; D uncertain. V lost 4 bases and J 6 bases, leaving 12 bases between the germline ends. There are 12 residues in the CDR3. The germline gives CDR1 SQVTM, CDR2 ANQGSEA. The CDR3 DNA follows: TGCAGCGTTGGCCAACCAGAAAAGACCCAGTACTTC. Translating it yields CSVGQPEKTQYF.

The rearrangement links TRBV7-2 to TRBJ2-5, with D possibly matching TRBD2 (7 bases). This CDR3 region has 16 residues. Per germline, CDR1 SGHTA and CDR2 FQGNSA. V was pared by 3 bases and J by 1 base, with 15 bases between. CDR3 sequence reads: CASSFTRGALQETQYF. In nucleotides, the CDR3 is TGTGCCAGCAGCTTTACTCGGGGGGCCCTCCAAGAGACCCAGTACTTC.

This clone was seen a few times. The chain recombines TRBV28 with TRBJ1-6, with a tentative D call TRBD1 (6 bases). With 11 bases removed from V and 3 bases from J, the gap between germline ends came to 11 bases. The CDR3 is made up of 13 amino acids. Germline-derived CDR1 and CDR2 are MDHEN and SYDVKM. The CDR3 protein is CAAQGLYNSPLHF. In DNA, the CDR3 is TGTGCCGCACAGGGACTCTATAATTCACCCCTCCACTTT.

The CDR3 spells CAISEGIGEDEQYF. The CDR3 DNA sequence: TGTGCCATCAGTGAAGGTATAGGGGAGGACGAGCAGTACTTC. This chain joins TRBV10-3 and TRBJ2-7; possible D gene TRBD2, 6 bases. V was clipped by 3 bases and J by 5 bases, with 14 bases between them. The CDR3 is 14 residues long. In germline, CDR1 is ENHRY, CDR2 SYGVKD.

The rearrangement links TRBV28 to TRBJ1-2, with TRBD1 identical over 7 bases. Germline V gene data show CDR1 as MDHEN and CDR2 as SYDVKM. V lost 7 bases, J lost 3 bases, and 5 bases stayed unmatched. The CDR3 sequence is 13 residues long. The CDR3, as DNA: TGTGCCAGCAAGCCGGACAGGCACTATGGCTACACCTTC. Residues: CASKPDRHYGYTF.

The rearrangement uses TRBV7-2 and TRBJ1-1; D not resolved. The CDR3 is 11 amino acids. Germline V gene sequence: CDR1 SGHTA, CDR2 FQGNSA. V gave up 3 bases and J gave up 9 bases, with 8 bases separating them. CDR3 DNA: TGTGCCAGCAGCTTGTGGTTAAAAGCTTTCTTT. Its translation is CASSLWLKAFF.

This chain joins TRBV29-1 and TRBJ1-1; D is perhaps TRBD1 (5 bases). Trimming removed 7 bases from V and 4 bases from J, with 7 bases in between. The CDR3 has 10 residues. Germline CDR1 is SQVTM and CDR2 is ANQGSEA. This chain's CDR3 is CSGGGTEAFF. Written as DNA, the CDR3 is TGCAGCGGGGGGGGCACTGAAGCTTTCTTT.

The chain recombines TRBV28 with TRBJ1-5; D is uncertain. This CDR3 has 8 residues. From germline, CDR1 is MDHEN and CDR2 SYDVKM. V dropped 3 bases and J dropped 14 bases, with 2 bases sitting between them. The CDR3 sequence is CASSLEHF. As DNA, the CDR3 is TGTGCCAGCAGTTTGGAGCATTTT.

The chain is built from TRBV30 and TRBJ2-1; D might be TRBD1 (6 bases). Germline V gene sequence: CDR1 GTSNPN, CDR2 SVGIG (reference sequence). Trimming shortened V by 2 bases and J by 4 bases, and 15 bases separated the two germline ends. This CDR3 has 15 amino acids. The CDR3: CAWSKEGGFYNEQFF. CDR3 bases: TGTGCCTGGAGTAAGGAAGGGGGTTTTTACAATGAGCAGTTCTTC.

A few counts support this clone. J is TRBJ2-7 and V is TRBV7-6; D tentatively fits TRBD1 or TRBD2 (5 bases each). V was shortened by 5 bases and J by 0 bases, with 11 bases between the two germline ends. CDR1 and CDR2 from the germline V gene are SGHVS and FNYEAQ. CDR3 size: 14 residues. CDR3 sequence: CASSAPGPSYEQYF. DNA for the CDR3: TGTGCCAGCAGCGCCCCGGGACCCTCCTACGAGCAGTACTTC.

This clone has more than one count but fewer than ten. The V call is TRBV7-9, the J call TRBJ2-7, with 8 nucleotides matching TRBD1. The CDR3 runs 16 residues. Germline trimming cut 0 bases from V and 3 bases from J; bases unmatched to any gene: 7. Germline values: CDR1 SEHNR, CDR2 FQNEAQ (reference sequence). The CDR3 is CASSLAPRDRLYEQYF. Written as DNA, the CDR3 is TGTGCCAGCAGCTTAGCACCTCGGGACAGGCTCTACGAGCAGTACTTC.

The chain has TRBV7-9 and TRBJ1-6; TRBD1 matches 11 bases. The germline CDR1 and CDR2 sequences are SEHNR and FQNEAQ (reference sequence). This CDR3 is 15 amino acids long. V lost 5 bases and J lost 5; bases outside the gene matches: 2. The CDR3 loop is CASSGGQGDNSPLHF. CDR3 DNA sequence: TGTGCCAGCAGCGGGGGACAGGGGGATAATTCACCCCTCCACTTT.

The V call is TRBV12-5, the J call TRBJ1-2; D call uncertain. This CDR3 has 13 amino acids. The germline gives CDR1 LGHNT, CDR2 FRNRAP. V gave up 3 bases and J gave up 5 bases, with 10 bases separating them. CDR3 DNA sequence: TGTGCTAGTGGTTTAGGAGGGAAATATGGCTACACCTTC. Amino acids: CASGLGGKYGYTF.

The CDR3 spells CASSYSRESSYEQYF. The CDR3 DNA reads as TGTGCCAGCAGTTACTCCAGGGAATCCTCCTACGAGCAGTACTTC. The J gene is TRBJ2-7, the V gene TRBV6-5; tentative D call: TRBD1 (5 bases). The CDR3 is 15 amino acids. Germline V CDR1 and CDR2: MNHEY, SVGAGI. Trimming removed 0 bases at V and 0 bases at J, with 9 bases between.